This T cell receptor beta chain is from a study of T cell repertoires in cytomegalovirus infection. Study in general: Public TCR beta signatures marked donors with CMV infection and the matching HLA. Findings and caveats of the study: Using cumulative public TCR beta family frequency, the authors identified those who carried CMV together with the relevant HLA.

TCRdb independently ran MiXCR on the reads; one entry per CDR3 protein. The table lists hundreds of thousands of distinct CDR3 sequences, 20% to 25% of them singletons. Turning to this clonotype: Its antigen remains unidentified.

The receptor was isolated from a human donor in good health (CMV status not recorded). Some clones in this sample may be carry-over from other donors' samples. Sequenced material: CD8+ T cells from PBMCs.

CDR3 bases: TGTGCCAGCAGCTTGGCCGGGGAGACCTACGAGCAGTACGTC. It codes for CASSLAGETYEQYV. The V and J genes are TRBV5-6 and TRBJ2-7; D is perhaps TRBD2 (5 bases). Germline-derived CDR1 and CDR2 are SGHDT and YYEEEE. The CDR3 is made up of 14 amino acids. Trimming cost V 0 bases and J 2 bases, with 9 bases left between them.